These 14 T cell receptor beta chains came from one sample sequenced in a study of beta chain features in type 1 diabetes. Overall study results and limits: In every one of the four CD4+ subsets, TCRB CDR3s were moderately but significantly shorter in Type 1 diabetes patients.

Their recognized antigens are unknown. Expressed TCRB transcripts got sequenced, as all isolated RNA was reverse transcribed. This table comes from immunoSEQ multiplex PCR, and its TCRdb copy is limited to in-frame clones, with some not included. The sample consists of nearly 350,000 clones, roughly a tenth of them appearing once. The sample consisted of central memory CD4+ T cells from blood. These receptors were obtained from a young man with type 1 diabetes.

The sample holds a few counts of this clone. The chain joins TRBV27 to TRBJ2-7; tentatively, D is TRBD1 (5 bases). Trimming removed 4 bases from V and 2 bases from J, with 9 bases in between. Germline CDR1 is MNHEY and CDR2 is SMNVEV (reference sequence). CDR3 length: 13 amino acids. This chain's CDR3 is CASSSQGAYEQYF. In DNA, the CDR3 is TGTGCCAGCAGTTCCCAGGGTGCCTACGAGCAGTACTTC.

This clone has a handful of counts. This CDR3 reads CSVQTSGNTIYF. DNA for the CDR3: TGCAGCGTTCAAACCTCTGGAAACACCATATATTTT. This sequence joins TRBV29-1 and TRBJ1-3; D is undetermined. Germline CDR1 is SQVTM and CDR2 is ANQGSEA. Trimming stripped 5 bases from V and 0 bases from J, with 5 bases between. CDR3 length: 12 amino acids.

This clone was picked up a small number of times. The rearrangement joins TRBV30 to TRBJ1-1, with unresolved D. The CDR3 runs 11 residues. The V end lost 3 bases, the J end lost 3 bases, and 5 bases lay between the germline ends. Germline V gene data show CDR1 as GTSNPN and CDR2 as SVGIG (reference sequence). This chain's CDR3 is CAWRDYTEAFF. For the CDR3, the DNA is TGTGCCTGGAGGGACTACACTGAAGCTTTCTTT.

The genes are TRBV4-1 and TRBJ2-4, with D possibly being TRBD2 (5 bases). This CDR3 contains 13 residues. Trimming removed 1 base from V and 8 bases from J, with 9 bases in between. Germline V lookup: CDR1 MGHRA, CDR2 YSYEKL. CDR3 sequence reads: CASSQGEGDIQYF. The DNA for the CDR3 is TGCGCCAGCAGCCAAGGCGAGGGTGACATTCAGTACTTC.

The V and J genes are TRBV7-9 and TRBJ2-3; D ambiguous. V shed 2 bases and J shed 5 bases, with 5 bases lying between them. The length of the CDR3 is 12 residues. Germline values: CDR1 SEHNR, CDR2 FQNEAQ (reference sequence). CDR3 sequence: CASSLTVDTQYF. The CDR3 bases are TGTGCCAGCAGCTTAACTGTAGATACGCAGTATTTT.

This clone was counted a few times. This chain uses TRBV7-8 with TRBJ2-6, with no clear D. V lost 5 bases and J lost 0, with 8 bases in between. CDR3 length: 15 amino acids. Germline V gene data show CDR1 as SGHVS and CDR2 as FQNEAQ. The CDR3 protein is CASSPLGSGANVLTF. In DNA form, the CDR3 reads TGTGCCAGCAGCCCCCTCGGCTCTGGGGCCAACGTCCTGACTTTC.

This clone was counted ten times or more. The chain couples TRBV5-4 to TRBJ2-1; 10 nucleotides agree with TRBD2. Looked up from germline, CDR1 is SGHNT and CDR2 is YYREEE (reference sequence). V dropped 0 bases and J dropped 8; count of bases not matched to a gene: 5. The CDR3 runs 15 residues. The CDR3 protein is CASSLDSSGGHEQFF. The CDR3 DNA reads TGTGCCAGCAGCTTGGATTCTAGCGGGGGTCATGAGCAGTTCTTC.

Here the CDR3 reads CASSYQGQGGNSPLHF. CDR3 sequence (DNA): TGTGCCAGCAGTTACCAGGGACAGGGAGGCAATTCACCCCTCCACTTT. The J gene is TRBJ1-6, the V gene TRBV6-5, with 9 positions matching TRBD1. The CDR3 totals 16 residues. Germline assignment: CDR1 MNHEY and CDR2 SVGAGI. J lost 7 bases, V lost 2 bases, and 6 bases had no gene match.

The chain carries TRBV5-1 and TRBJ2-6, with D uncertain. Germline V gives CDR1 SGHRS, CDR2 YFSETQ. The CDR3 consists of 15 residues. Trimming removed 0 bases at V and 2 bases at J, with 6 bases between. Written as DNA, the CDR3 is TGCGCCAGCAGCTTGGGGGTCACTGGGGCCAACGTCCTGACTTTC. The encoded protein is CASSLGVTGANVLTF.

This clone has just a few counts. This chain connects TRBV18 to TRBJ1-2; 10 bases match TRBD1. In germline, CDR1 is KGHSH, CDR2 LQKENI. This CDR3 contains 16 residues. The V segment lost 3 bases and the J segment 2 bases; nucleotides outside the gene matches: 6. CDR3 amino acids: CASSPNQGQGNYGYTF. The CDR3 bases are TGTGCCAGCTCACCGAACCAGGGACAGGGGAACTATGGCTACACCTTC.

For the CDR3, the DNA is TGTGCCACAAGTGTAGCACGAGGTGAGCAGTTCTTC. This sequence encodes CATSVARGEQFF. The chain combines TRBV28 with TRBJ2-1; D is ambiguous. The germline CDR1 and CDR2 sequences are MDHEN and SYDVKM. Deletions cut 10 bases from V and 9 bases from J, with 16 bases between. The CDR3 consists of 12 residues.

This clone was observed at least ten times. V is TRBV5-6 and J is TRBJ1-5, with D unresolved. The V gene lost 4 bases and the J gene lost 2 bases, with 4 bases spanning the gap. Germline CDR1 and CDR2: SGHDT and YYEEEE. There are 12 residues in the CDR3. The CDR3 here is CASSRGNQPQHF. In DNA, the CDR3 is TGTGCCAGCAGCAGGGGCAATCAGCCCCAGCATTTT.

The CDR3: CASSVPGLAGATQYF. The CDR3 coding sequence is TGTGCCAGCAGTGTACCGGGACTAGCGGGGGCTACGCAGTATTTT. The rearrangement links TRBV6-5 to TRBJ2-3; TRBD2 aligns across 14 bases. The CDR3 loop spans 15 amino acids. The germline CDR1 and CDR2 sequences are MNHEY and SVGAGI. The V gene end was trimmed by 5 bases and the J gene end by 8 bases; junction bases not matched to a gene: 6.

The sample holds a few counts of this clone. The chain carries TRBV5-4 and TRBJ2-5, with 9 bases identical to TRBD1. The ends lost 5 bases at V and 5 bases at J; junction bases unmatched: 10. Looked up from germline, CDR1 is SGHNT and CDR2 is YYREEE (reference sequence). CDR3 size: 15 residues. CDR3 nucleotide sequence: TGTGCCAGCAGTCGGCCGGTTGGGACAGGGGAGACCCAGTACTTC. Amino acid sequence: CASSRPVGTGETQYF.